The T cell receptor beta chain under discussion was sequenced for a study of blood T cell repertoires in COVID-19. TCRdb's copy holds only in-frame clones and misses some; the assay was immunoSEQ multiplex PCR. The repertoire holds roughly 140,000 clones, with 75% to 85% as singletons. CDR1 and CDR2 (germline): SGHRS, YFSETQ. The CDR3 spans 14 residues. The germline V and J ends were trimmed by 6 bases and 0 bases, with 9 bases remaining between them. This chain joins TRBV5-1 and TRBJ2-2, with D unclear. This clonotype was sampled from a woman aged 50 to 60 in a cohort sampled during active or convalescent COVID-19. Sample: peripheral blood. CDR3 bases: TGCGCCAGCAACACAATATCGAACACCGGGGAGCTGTTTTTT. Its protein product is CASNTISNTGELFF.